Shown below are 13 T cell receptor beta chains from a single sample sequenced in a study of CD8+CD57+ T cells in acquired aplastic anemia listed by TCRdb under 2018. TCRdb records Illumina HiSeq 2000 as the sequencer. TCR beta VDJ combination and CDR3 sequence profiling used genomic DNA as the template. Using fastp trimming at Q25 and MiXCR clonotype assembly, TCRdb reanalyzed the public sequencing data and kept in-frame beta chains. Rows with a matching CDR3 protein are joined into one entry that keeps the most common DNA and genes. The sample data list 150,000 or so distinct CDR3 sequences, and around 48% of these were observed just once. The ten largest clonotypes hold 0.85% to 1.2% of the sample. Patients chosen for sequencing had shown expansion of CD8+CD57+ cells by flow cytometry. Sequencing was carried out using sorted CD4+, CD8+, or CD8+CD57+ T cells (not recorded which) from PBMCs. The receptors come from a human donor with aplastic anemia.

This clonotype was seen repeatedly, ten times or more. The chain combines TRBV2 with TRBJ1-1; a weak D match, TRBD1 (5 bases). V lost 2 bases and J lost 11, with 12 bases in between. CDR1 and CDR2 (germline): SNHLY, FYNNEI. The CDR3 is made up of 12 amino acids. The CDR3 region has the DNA TGTGCCAGCAGTGAATTGGGCAGGGAGGCTTTCTTT. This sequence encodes CASSELGREAFF.

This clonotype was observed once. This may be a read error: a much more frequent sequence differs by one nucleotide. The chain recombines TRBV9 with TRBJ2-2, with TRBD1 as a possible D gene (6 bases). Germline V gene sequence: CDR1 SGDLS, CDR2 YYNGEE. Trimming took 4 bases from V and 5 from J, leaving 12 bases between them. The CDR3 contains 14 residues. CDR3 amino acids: CASSFLQGTGELFF. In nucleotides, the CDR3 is TGTGCCAGCAGCTTCTTACAGGGTACCGGGGAGCTGTTTTTT. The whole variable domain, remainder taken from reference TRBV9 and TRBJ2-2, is DSGVTQTPKHLITATGQRVTLRCSPRSGDLSVYWYQQSLDQGLQFLIQYYNGEERAKGNILERFSAQQFPDLHSELNLSSLELGDSALYFCASSFLQGTGELFFGEGSRLTVL.

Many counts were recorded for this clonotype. The CDR3 sequence is CASGSGLSSYNEQFF. The CDR3 coding sequence is TGTGCTAGTGGTTCGGGGCTGAGCTCCTACAATGAGCAGTTCTTC. The rearrangement joins TRBV12-5 to TRBJ2-1; D might be TRBD1 or TRBD2, each matching 5 bases. The CDR3 spans 15 residues. The germline CDR1 and CDR2 sequences are LGHNT and FRNRAP. V lost 4 bases and J 0 bases, leaving 10 bases between the germline ends.

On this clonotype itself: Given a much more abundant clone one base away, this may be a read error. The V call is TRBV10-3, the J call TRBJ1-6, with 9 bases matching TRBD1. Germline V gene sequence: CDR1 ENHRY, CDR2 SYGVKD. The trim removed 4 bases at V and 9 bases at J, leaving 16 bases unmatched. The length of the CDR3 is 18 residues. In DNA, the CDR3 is TGTGCCATCAGTGGACGGACAGGGGCCTCCGATCTGGGTTCACCCCTCCACTTT. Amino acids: CAISGRTGASDLGSPLHF.

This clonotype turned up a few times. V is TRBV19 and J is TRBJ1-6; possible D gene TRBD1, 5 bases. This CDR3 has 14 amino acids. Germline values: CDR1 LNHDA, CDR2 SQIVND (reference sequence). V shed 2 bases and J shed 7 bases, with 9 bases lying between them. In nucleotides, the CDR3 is TGTGCCAGTAGTATACGGGACCTCAATTCACCCCTCCACTTT. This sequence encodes CASSIRDLNSPLHF.

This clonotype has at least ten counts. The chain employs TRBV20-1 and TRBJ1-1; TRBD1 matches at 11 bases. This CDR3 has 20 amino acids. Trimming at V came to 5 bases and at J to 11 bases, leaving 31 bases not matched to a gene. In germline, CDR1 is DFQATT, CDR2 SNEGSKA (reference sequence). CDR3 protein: CSAHNRGEKGQGETWRGAFF. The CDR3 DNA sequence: TGCAGTGCTCATAACCGGGGGGAGAAGGGACAGGGGGAAACATGGCGAGGGGCTTTCTTT.

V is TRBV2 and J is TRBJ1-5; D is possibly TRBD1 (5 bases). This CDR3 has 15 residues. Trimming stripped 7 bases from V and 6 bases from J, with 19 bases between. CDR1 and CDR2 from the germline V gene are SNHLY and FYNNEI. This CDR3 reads CASKGPGWDSQPQHF. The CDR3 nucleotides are TGTGCCAGCAAGGGGCCCGGATGGGATTCTCAGCCCCAGCATTTT.

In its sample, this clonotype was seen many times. The CDR3 protein is CSANIIREIYGYTF. CDR3 in DNA: TGCAGTGCCAATATAATCAGGGAGATCTATGGCTACACCTTC. The V gene is TRBV20-1, the J gene TRBJ1-2; D is possibly TRBD1 (5 bases). The CDR3 runs to 14 residues. Between the trimmed V and J ends, which lost 6 bases and 4 bases, there was a span of 18 bases. Germline lookup yields CDR1 DFQATT and CDR2 SNEGSKA (reference sequence).

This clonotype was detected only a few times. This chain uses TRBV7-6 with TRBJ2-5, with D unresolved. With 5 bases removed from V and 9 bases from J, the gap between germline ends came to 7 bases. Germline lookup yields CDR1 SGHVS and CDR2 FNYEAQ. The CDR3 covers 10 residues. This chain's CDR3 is CASSGVSQYF. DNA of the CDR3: TGTGCCAGCAGCGGGGTGTCCCAGTACTTC. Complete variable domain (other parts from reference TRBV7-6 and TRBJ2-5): GAGVSQSPRYKVTKRGQDVALRCDPISGHVSLYWYRQALGQGPEFLTYFNYEAQQDKSGLPNDRFSAERPEGSISTLTIQRTEQRDSAMYRCASSGVSQYFGPGTRLLVL.

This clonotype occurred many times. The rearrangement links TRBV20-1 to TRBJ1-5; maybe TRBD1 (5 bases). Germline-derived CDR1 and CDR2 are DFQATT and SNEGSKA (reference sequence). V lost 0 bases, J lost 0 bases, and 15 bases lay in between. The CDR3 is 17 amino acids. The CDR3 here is CSARDLGRRYSNQPQHF. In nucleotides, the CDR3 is TGCAGTGCTAGAGACCTGGGACGCCGTTATAGCAATCAGCCCCAGCATTTT.

CDR3 sequence: CASSFVGGGEQYF. CDR3 coding DNA: TGTGCCAGCAGCTTCGTTGGGGGCGGGGAGCAGTACTTC. J is TRBJ2-7 and V is TRBV7-6, with D perhaps matching TRBD1 (6 bases). The CDR3 has 13 residues. Trimming removed 3 bases from V and 7 bases from J, with 13 bases in between. Looked up from germline, CDR1 is SGHVS and CDR2 is FNYEAQ.

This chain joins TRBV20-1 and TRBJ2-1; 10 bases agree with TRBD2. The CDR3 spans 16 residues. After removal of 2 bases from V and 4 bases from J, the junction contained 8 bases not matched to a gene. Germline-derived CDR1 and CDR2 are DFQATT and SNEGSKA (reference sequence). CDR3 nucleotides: TGCAGTGCTAGACTAGCGGGGGCCAAAATATACAATGAGCAGTTCTTC. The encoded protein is CSARLAGAKIYNEQFF.

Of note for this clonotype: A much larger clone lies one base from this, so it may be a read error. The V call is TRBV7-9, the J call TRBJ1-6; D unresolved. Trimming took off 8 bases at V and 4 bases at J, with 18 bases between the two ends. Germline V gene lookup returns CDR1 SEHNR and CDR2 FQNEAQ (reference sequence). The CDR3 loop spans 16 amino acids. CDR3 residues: CASDTAGRQYNSPLHF. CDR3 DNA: TGTGCCAGCGACACCGCGGGCAGACAATATAATTCACCCCTCCACTTT.